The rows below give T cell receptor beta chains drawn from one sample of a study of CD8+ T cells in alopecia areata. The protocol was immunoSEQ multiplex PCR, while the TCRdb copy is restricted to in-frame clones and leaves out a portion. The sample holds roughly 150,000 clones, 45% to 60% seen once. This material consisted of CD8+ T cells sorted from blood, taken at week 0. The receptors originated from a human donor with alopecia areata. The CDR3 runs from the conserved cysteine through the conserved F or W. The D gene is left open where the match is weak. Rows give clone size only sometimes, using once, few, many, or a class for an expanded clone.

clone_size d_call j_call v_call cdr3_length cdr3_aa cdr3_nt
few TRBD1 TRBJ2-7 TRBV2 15 CASSARDRWSYEQYF TGTGCCAGCAGCGCCCGGGACAGGTGGTCCTACGAGCAGTACTTC
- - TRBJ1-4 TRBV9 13 CASSVTVNEKLFF TGTGCCAGCAGCGTAACGGTGAATGAAAAACTGTTTTTT
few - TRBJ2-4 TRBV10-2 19 CASSRNSGRGVLAKNIQYF TGCGCCAGCAGTCGGAACTCGGGGAGGGGGGTACTAGCCAAAAACATTCAGTACTTC
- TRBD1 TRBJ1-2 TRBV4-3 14 CASSPGTGDYGYTF TGCGCCAGCAGCCCCGGGACAGGGGACTATGGCTACACCTTC
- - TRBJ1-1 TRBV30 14 CAWSAGFADTEAFF TGTGCCTGGAGTGCTGGTTTTGCGGACACTGAAGCTTTCTTT
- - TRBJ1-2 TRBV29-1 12 CSVLDQNYGYTF TGCAGCGTCCTGGACCAGAACTATGGCTACACCTTC
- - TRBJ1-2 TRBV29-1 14 CSVESRGLGYGYTF TGCAGCGTTGAATCCAGGGGATTGGGCTATGGCTACACCTTC
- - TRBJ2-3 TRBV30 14 CAWSTGTITDTQYF TGTGCCTGGAGTACGGGGACAATCACAGATACGCAGTATTTT
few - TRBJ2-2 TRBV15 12 CATSSASGELFF TGTGCCACCAGCAGTGCATCCGGGGAGCTGTTTTTT
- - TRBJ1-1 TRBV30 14 CAWSVSQLNTEAFF TGTGCCTGGAGTGTAAGTCAGTTAAACACTGAAGCTTTCTTT
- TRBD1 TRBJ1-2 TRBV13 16 CASSSLTGGSNYGYTF TGTGCCAGCAGCTCACTCACAGGGGGCTCTAACTATGGCTACACCTTC
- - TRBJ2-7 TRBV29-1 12 CSVAGGDPGEYF TGCAGCGTTGCCGGGGGTGACCCGGGGGAGTACTTC
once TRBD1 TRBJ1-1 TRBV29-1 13 CSVEEGGRGQTFF TGCAGCGTTGAAGAGGGGGGCAGGGGGCAAACTTTCTTT
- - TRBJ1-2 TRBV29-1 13 CSVPEGGIDGYTF TGCAGCGTTCCCGAGGGGGGGATAGATGGCTACACCTTC
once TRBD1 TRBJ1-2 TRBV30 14 CAWSAGQGDNGYTF TGTGCCTGGAGTGCCGGACAGGGGGACAATGGCTACACCTTC
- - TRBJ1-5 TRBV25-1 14 CASSEYGEVQPQHF TGTGCCAGCAGTGAATACGGGGAGGTCCAGCCCCAGCATTTT
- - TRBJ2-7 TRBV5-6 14 CASSLSRWGYEQYF TGTGCCAGCAGCTTGAGCCGATGGGGATACGAGCAGTACTTC
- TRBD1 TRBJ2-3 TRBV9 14 CASSVEGALDTQYF TGTGCCAGCAGCGTAGAGGGGGCCCTTGATACGCAGTATTTT